This T cell receptor beta chain was observed in a study of T-cell memory formation after mild COVID-19. TCRalpha and TCRbeta libraries used 5'RACE with constant-segment primers and UMIs. From the 5' RACE reads, TCRdb called clonotypes with MiXCR, one entry per CDR3 protein. In the table there are 500,000 to 550,000 distinct CDR3 sequences, about a fifth of which are singletons. With regard to this clonotype: As yet, its antigen is unknown.

The study, taken as a whole, reports: For contracting clones, CD4+ ones sat mainly in CM and EM, CD8+ in EMRA.

The germline gives CDR1 SQVTM, CDR2 ANQGSEA. This CDR3 has 13 amino acids. V lost 7 bases, J lost 2 bases, and 12 bases lay in between. The sequenced sample was PBMCs or a T cell subset sorted from them (not recorded which). The chain employs TRBV29-1 and TRBJ1-5; D remains unclear. The clonotype originates from an adult woman who had mild COVID-19 (a few samples of this study predate the infection). Cell type and time point are not known. CDR3 region: CSGAADRNQPQHF. DNA of the CDR3: TGCAGCGGGGCGGCGGATCGCAATCAGCCCCAGCATTTT.